Listed here are 18 T cell receptor beta chains from one sample, sequenced in a study of neurological immune-mediated disorders. TCRdb re-analysed the 5' RACE reads in MiXCR, keeping a single row per CDR3 protein. The sample has around 16,000 distinct CDR3 sequences, about 15% seen once. Sequenced input: PBMCs. The source of these receptors is a man in his 60s with HTLV-1-associated myelopathy (HAM/TSP).

This clonotype was counted many times. The rearrangement uses TRBV3-1 and TRBJ1-1; D may be TRBD1 (6 bases). V lost 4 bases, J lost 1 base, and 10 bases lay in between. The V gene's germline CDR1 is LGHDT and CDR2 YNNKEL (reference sequence). The CDR3 loop spans 14 amino acids. Here the CDR3 reads CASSRGGANTEAFF. As DNA, the CDR3 is TGTGCCAGCAGCCGCGGGGGGGCGAACACTGAAGCTTTCTTT.

This clonotype was counted at least ten times. V and J are TRBV19 and TRBJ1-3, with 7 bases matching TRBD1. V trimming: 9 bases; J trimming: 0 bases; junction bases outside the gene matches: 5. The CDR3 is 14 residues long. Germline-derived CDR1 and CDR2 are LNHDA and SQIVND (reference sequence). The CDR3 nucleotides are TGTGCCAGCTGGGGACAGCACTCTGGAAACACCATATATTTT. Translated: CASWGQHSGNTIYF.

This clonotype was detected many times. Written as DNA, the CDR3 is TGTGCCAGCAGCACCCAGGGTGCCACTGAAGCTTTCTTT. Its translation: CASSTQGATEAFF. This chain joins TRBV7-2 and TRBJ1-1, with a tentative D call TRBD1 (5 bases). Germline loops: CDR1 SGHTA, CDR2 FQGNSA. The CDR3 consists of 13 residues. V was trimmed by 5 bases and J by 4 bases, leaving 11 bases between them.

Note on this clonotype: A much larger clone sits a single nucleotide away, making a read error possible. The rearrangement joins TRBV25-1 to TRBJ2-1; TRBD1 might be the D (5 bases). CDR3 length: 15 amino acids. Germline lookup yields CDR1 MGHDK and CDR2 SYGVNS. CDR3 in DNA: TGTGCCAGCAGTGGATTACAGGATTCCTACAATGAGCGGTTCTTC. Amino acids: CASSGLQDSYNERFF.

By proportion, this clonotype is medium-sized. This chain links TRBV5-1 with TRBJ2-7; D assignment may be TRBD1 or TRBD2 (5 bases each). The CDR3 sequence is 15 residues long. V gave up 2 bases and J gave up 0 bases, with 12 bases separating them. CDR1 is SGHRS, CDR2 YFSETQ, per germline. The DNA of the CDR3 is TGCGCCAGCAGCTTCCGGGGCTCGAGCTCCTACGAGCAGTACTTC. The encoded protein is CASSFRGSSSYEQYF.

This clonotype was seen many times. V gene TRBV20-1 combines with J gene TRBJ2-2; D is unclear. CDR1 and CDR2 from the germline V gene are DFQATT and SNEGSKA (reference sequence). This CDR3 spans 12 amino acids. V lost 3 bases to trimming and J lost 7 bases, with 9 bases between them. CDR3 region: CSASGWVGELFF. The CDR3 DNA reads as TGCAGTGCTAGTGGATGGGTCGGGGAGCTGTTTTTT.

This clonotype was picked up many times. The chain uses TRBV7-9 and TRBJ1-2, with 8 positions matching TRBD1. This CDR3 is 15 amino acids long. The ends lost 5 bases at V and 5 bases at J; junction bases unmatched: 10. Per the germline V gene, CDR1 is SEHNR and CDR2 is FQNEAQ (reference sequence). CDR3 bases: TGTGCCAGCAGCCCACCGGACAGGGTTTTGTATGGCTACACCTTC. It is translated as CASSPPDRVLYGYTF.

This chain joins TRBV6-4 and TRBJ1-1; D is uncertain. The ends were cut back, 3 bases at V and 3 bases at J, with 8 bases in the middle. CDR1 and CDR2 (germline): MRHNA, SNTAGT. The CDR3 extends over 13 amino acids. The CDR3 sequence is CASSERPDTEAFF. DNA of the CDR3: TGTGCCAGCAGTGAGCGTCCGGACACTGAAGCTTTCTTT.

Turning to this clonotype: This could be a read error, since a much larger clone is one nucleotide away. The chain uses TRBV20-1 and TRBJ1-5; D not certain. This CDR3 has 14 residues. V lost 3 bases and J lost 0, with 9 bases in between. CDR1 is DFQATT and CDR2 is SNEGSKA in the germline V gene (reference sequence). The CDR3 region is CSARKWNSNQPQHF. For the CDR3, the DNA is TGCAGTGCTAGGAAGTGGAATAGCAATCAGCCCCAGCATTTT.

This clonotype has at least ten counts. This rearrangement joins TRBV29-1 to TRBJ2-1, with 9 bases lining up with TRBD2. Germline V CDR1 and CDR2: SQVTM, ANQGSEA. The length of the CDR3 is 14 residues. V was clipped by 7 bases and J by 5 bases; unmatched bases: 9. The CDR3 region has the DNA TGCAGCGCCCCCGTCGAGCGGGGGGACAATGAGCAGTTCTTC. This translates into CSAPVERGDNEQFF.

This clonotype was detected ten times or more. The genes are TRBV27 and TRBJ1-1; D is uncertain. This CDR3 is built from 13 residues. The V and J ends lost 4 bases and 1 base respectively, with 7 bases between them. Germline V CDR1 and CDR2: MNHEY, SMNVEV (reference sequence). CDR3 coding DNA: TGTGCCAGCAGTTACAAGCCGAACACTGAAGCTTTCTTT. It translates to CASSYKPNTEAFF.

This clonotype appeared many times. The V call is TRBV29-1, the J call TRBJ2-7; TRBD2 might be the D (5 bases). Trimming left V 6 bases short and J 4 bases short, with 16 bases between. The CDR3 sequence is 13 residues long. Per the germline V gene, CDR1 is SQVTM and CDR2 is ANQGSEA. CDR3 nucleotides: TGCAGCGTCAGGTCGGGGAGTGGGTACGAGCAGTACTTC. Translated, it gives CSVRSGSGYEQYF.

In its sample, this clonotype was seen many times. This sequence joins TRBV5-1 and TRBJ2-2; 12 bases are shared with TRBD2. CDR3 length: 16 residues. V shed 6 bases, J shed 6 bases, and the junction held 9 bases outside the gene matches. Germline V gene sequence: CDR1 SGHRS, CDR2 YFSETQ. CDR3 protein: CASNDQASGGAGELFF. In DNA, the CDR3 is TGCGCCAGCAACGACCAGGCTAGCGGGGGGGCCGGGGAGCTGTTTTTT. Drawing the rest from reference TRBV5-1 and TRBJ2-2, the complete variable domain is KAGVTQTPRYLIKTRGQQVTLSCSPISGHRSVSWYQQTPGQGLQFLFEYFSETQRNKGNFPGRFSGRQFSNSRSEMNVSTLELGDSALYLCASNDQASGGAGELFFGEGSRLTVL.

This clonotype was picked up many times. This chain joins TRBV29-1 and TRBJ2-7; 8 nucleotides line up with TRBD1. This CDR3 contains 14 residues. Trimming took 3 bases from V and 2 from J; bases not matched to a gene: 6. Germline V lookup: CDR1 SQVTM, CDR2 ANQGSEA. The CDR3: CSVEVGTGPYEQYF. The CDR3 nucleotides are TGCAGCGTTGAGGTGGGGACAGGCCCCTACGAGCAGTACTTC.

This clonotype was seen repeatedly, ten times or more. The junction and the germline gene differ at one end; a read error may be behind it. This chain connects TRBV12-3 or TRBV12-4 to TRBJ1-4, with no clear D. The CDR3 totals 12 residues. The CDR3 spells CASSLKGGPWVF. The CDR3 region has the DNA TGTGCCAGCAGTTTAAAGGGAGGGCCGTGGGTTTTT.

This clonotype was seen repeatedly, ten times or more. CDR3 amino acids: CASSFPLKGTPNEKLFF. CDR3 nucleotides: TGTGCCAGCAGCTTCCCTCTCAAGGGAACCCCTAATGAAAAACTGTTTTTT. The V gene is TRBV7-2, the J gene TRBJ1-4; D uncertain. The germline V gene encodes CDR1 SGHTA and CDR2 FQGNSA. V was clipped by 3 bases and J by 3 bases, with 17 bases between them. CDR3 length equals 17 residues.

This clonotype is classed as large. The chain has TRBV7-2 and TRBJ1-5, with D possibly being TRBD1 (6 bases). V was shortened by 1 base and J by 4 bases, with 11 bases between the two germline ends. In germline, CDR1 is SGHTA, CDR2 FQGNSA. The CDR3 runs to 15 residues. The CDR3 is CASSLEGVENQPQHF. The CDR3 nucleotides are TGTGCCAGCAGCTTAGAGGGGGTAGAGAATCAGCCCCAGCATTTT.

This clonotype has at least ten counts. The chain carries TRBV12-3 or TRBV12-4 and TRBJ1-1; weak D call: TRBD1 (6 bases). CDR3 length: 14 residues. V was clipped by 7 bases and J by 1 base, with 13 bases between them. The DNA of the CDR3 is TGTGCCAGCACCAAGACAGGTTCGAACACTGAAGCTTTCTTT. Translation: CASTKTGSNTEAFF.